This T cell receptor beta chain came from a study of cytomegalovirus exposure and HLA in healthy donors. Study-wide findings and caveats: CMV serostatus was the sole immune exposure information available. Analyzed later, association rates of TCRs varied across HLA loci, with DRB1 most and HLA-C fewest. The study flagged fewer than 200 TCR beta chains as cytomegalovirus-associated. One variant, a missense change in DCLRE1C, was linked in a later analysis to TCR beta V- and J-gene trimming.

Notes on this clone: Its antigen is not known.

The V gene's germline CDR1 is MNHEY and CDR2 SVGAGI. The CDR3 has 14 amino acids. Trimming at V came to 6 bases and at J to 5 bases, leaving 7 bases not matched to a gene. Both 60 Vbeta primers and 13 Jbeta primers went into the PCR. Sequencing used immunoSEQ multiplex PCR; TCRdb keeps in-frame clones, though not all of them. The sample lists approximately 37,000 clones; 80% were seen once. The rearrangement joins TRBV6-5 to TRBJ1-1, with 9 positions matching TRBD1. The TCR was taken from a male donor in good health and CMV-seronegative. The specimen was PBMCs. CDR3 in DNA: TGTGCCAGCAGAGGGAGGACAGGGGAGACTGAAGCTTTCTTT. Translated, it gives CASRGRTGETEAFF.